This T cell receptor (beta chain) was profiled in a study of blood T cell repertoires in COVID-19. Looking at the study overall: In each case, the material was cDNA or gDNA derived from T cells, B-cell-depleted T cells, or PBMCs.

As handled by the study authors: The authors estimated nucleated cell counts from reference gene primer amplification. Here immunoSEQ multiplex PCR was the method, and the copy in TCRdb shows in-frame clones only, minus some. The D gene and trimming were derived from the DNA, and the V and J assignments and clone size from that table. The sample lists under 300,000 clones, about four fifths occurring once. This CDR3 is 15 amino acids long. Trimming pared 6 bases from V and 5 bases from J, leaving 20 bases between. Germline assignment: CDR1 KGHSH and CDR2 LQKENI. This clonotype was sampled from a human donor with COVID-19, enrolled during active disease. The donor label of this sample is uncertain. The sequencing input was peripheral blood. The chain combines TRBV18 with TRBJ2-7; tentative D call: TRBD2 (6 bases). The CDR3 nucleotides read TGTGCCAGCTCGCCGGAGGACTACAGTGTTCACGAGCAGTACTTC. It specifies CASSPEDYSVHEQYF.